The 18 T cell receptor beta chains below were found in one sample sequenced in a study of T cells in Graves' hyperthyroidism and ophthalmopathy (dated by TCRdb to the late 2010s). To prepare the library, multiplex PCR was applied. Reads for this sample came from an Illumina HiSeq 2000. Amplification of TCR beta CDR3 regions was carried out from RNA transcripts. For the first round of RT-PCR on the TCR CDR3, the HTBI primer set was used together with the Qiagen OneStep RT-PCR kit. The public sequencing data were trimmed at Q25 with fastp and processed into clonotypes with MiXCR by TCRdb, which kept only in-frame beta chains. Under each unique CDR3 protein, matching rows form one entry showing the most common genes and DNA. For this sample the table gives about 370,000 distinct CDR3 sequences, of which 15% were detected only once. The ten top clones hold under 25% of the sample. The specimen sequenced was blood. The receptors here all came from a woman aged 55 to 70 with Graves' ophthalmopathy.

This clonotype was seen ten or more times. The rearrangement links TRBV7-8 to TRBJ1-5; tentatively, D is TRBD1 (5 bases). The CDR3 extends over 17 amino acids. Germline V gene sequence: CDR1 SGHVS, CDR2 FQNEAQ. V gave up 0 bases and J gave up 9 bases, with 21 bases separating them. CDR3 DNA: TGTGCCAGCAGCTTAGCTGGGACGGGGAGGACGGGGTTGCCCCAGCATTTT. Translation gives CASSLAGTGRTGLPQHF.

This clonotype was recorded at least ten times. The chain joins TRBV7-2 to TRBJ2-3; D could derive from TRBD1 or TRBD2 (5 bases each). The CDR3 sequence is 14 residues long. Trimming removed 5 bases from V and 2 bases from J, with 11 bases in between. Germline CDR1 is SGHTA and CDR2 is FQGNSA. DNA of the CDR3: TGTGCCAGCAGCCCCGGGACCAACACAGATACGCAGTATTTT. Protein: CASSPGTNTDTQYF.

This chain uses TRBV6-1 with TRBJ2-1, with no clear D. Germline lookup yields CDR1 MNHNS and CDR2 SASEGT. The CDR3 has 13 amino acids. V was shortened by 5 bases and J by 8 bases, with 13 bases between the two germline ends. The CDR3 sequence: CASSQDLWDEQFF. DNA of the CDR3: TGTGCCAGCAGTCAAGACCTTTGGGATGAGCAGTTCTTC.

This clonotype appeared many times. V usage is TRBV28 and J usage is TRBJ1-1; D might be TRBD1 (5 bases). V was shortened by 6 bases and J by 0 bases, with 17 bases between the two germline ends. Germline V gene sequence: CDR1 MDHEN, CDR2 SYDVKM. The CDR3 is 16 residues long. CDR3: CASRSPPGPMNTEAFF. The DNA for the CDR3 is TGTGCCAGCAGGTCCCCCCCAGGGCCCATGAACACTGAAGCTTTCTTT. Full variable domain (remainder filled in from reference TRBV28 and TRBJ1-1): DVKVTQSSRYLVKRTGEKVFLECVQDMDHENMFWYRQDPGLGLRLIYFSYDVKMKEKGDIPEGYSVSREKKERFSLILESASTNQTSMYLCASRSPPGPMNTEAFFGQGTRLTVV.

V and J are TRBV5-5 and TRBJ2-7; D may be TRBD2 (6 bases). Looked up from germline, CDR1 is SGHKS and CDR2 is YYEKEE (reference sequence). V lost 3 bases and J 5 bases, leaving 6 bases between the germline ends. CDR3 size: 11 residues. CDR3 sequence reads: CASSWTNEQYF. The CDR3 DNA is TGTGCCAGCAGCTGGACTAACGAGCAGTACTTC. The full variable domain, its missing parts supplied by reference TRBV5-5 and TRBJ2-7, is DAGVTQSPTHLIKTRGQQVTLRCSPISGHKSVSWYQQVLGQGPQFIFQYYEKEERGRGNFPDRFSARQFPNYSSELNVNALLLGDSALYLCASSWTNEQYFGPGTRLTVT.

This clonotype was seen ten or more times. The gene calls are TRBV27 and TRBJ2-7; perhaps TRBD2 as D (5 bases). Germline CDR1 MNHEY, CDR2 SMNVEV (reference sequence). The CDR3 spans 13 residues. V dropped 6 bases and J dropped 7 bases, with 16 bases sitting between them. The CDR3 sequence is CASSPRGPGEQYF. The CDR3 DNA follows: TGTGCCAGCAGCCCTCGCGGGCCGGGGGAGCAGTACTTC.

This clonotype was seen repeatedly, ten times or more. The chain links TRBV6-1 to TRBJ1-2; 9 bases match TRBD1. The CDR3 consists of 16 residues. V dropped 5 bases and J dropped 2; count of bases not matched to a gene: 9. Germline-derived CDR1 and CDR2 are MNHNS and SASEGT. In nucleotides, the CDR3 is TGTGCCAGCAGTTCCCCATCCGGGACAGGGAACTATGGCTACACCTTC. This sequence encodes CASSSPSGTGNYGYTF.

This clonotype was found many times. The genes are TRBV7-3 and TRBJ2-7, with D perhaps matching TRBD1 or TRBD2 (6 bases each). This CDR3 spans 15 amino acids. Germline V lookup: CDR1 SGHTA, CDR2 FQGTGA. V lost 0 bases and J 7 bases, leaving 16 bases between the germline ends. The CDR3 is CASSLTGGFSEEQYF. CDR3 nucleotide sequence: TGTGCCAGCAGCTTAACCGGGGGCTTCTCCGAAGAGCAGTACTTC. Full variable domain (outside the CDR3, taken from reference TRBV7-3 and TRBJ2-7): GAGVSQTPSNKVTEKGKYVELRCDPISGHTALYWYRQSLGQGPEFLIYFQGTGAADDSGLPNDRFFAVRPEGSVSTLKIQRTERGDSAVYLCASSLTGGFSEEQYFGPGTRLTVT.

V gene TRBV11-3 combines with J gene TRBJ2-7; 7 bases match TRBD2. Germline V gives CDR1 SGHNT, CDR2 YENEEA. The CDR3 contains 16 residues. The junction had 9 bases not matched to a gene; V was cut back by 1 base and J by 3 bases. In nucleotides, the CDR3 is TGTGCCAGCAGCTTAGTTGCGCTAGCGGTACACTACGAGCAGTACTTC. Its translation is CASSLVALAVHYEQYF.

The CDR3 DNA is TGTGCCAGCTCACCTGCAGAGGGGGCCGGGGAGCAGTTCTTC. This sequence encodes CASSPAEGAGEQFF. This chain joins TRBV18 and TRBJ2-1; 7 positions match TRBD1. V lost 3 bases to trimming and J lost 10 bases; unmatched junction nucleotides: 9. The CDR3 extends over 14 amino acids. Germline values: CDR1 KGHSH, CDR2 LQKENI.

The rearrangement uses TRBV27 and TRBJ1-2; 9 nucleotides agree with TRBD1. The CDR3 is 15 amino acids. The V gene's germline CDR1 is MNHEY and CDR2 SMNVEV (reference sequence). V was pared by 4 bases and J by 8 bases, with 11 bases of the junction left unmatched. The CDR3 here is CASSSTEGQGSGYTF. CDR3 sequence (DNA): TGTGCCAGCAGTTCCACCGAGGGACAGGGCTCCGGCTACACCTTC.

A remark on this clonotype: Since a much larger clone is just one base distant, this may be a read error. The J gene is TRBJ2-5, the V gene TRBV7-2; 9 nucleotides match TRBD1. Germline lookup yields CDR1 SGHTA and CDR2 FQGNSA. V lost 4 bases to trimming and J lost 5 bases; unmatched junction nucleotides: 11. This CDR3 is built from 16 residues. CDR3 amino acids: CASSSSYRGPRETQYF. The DNA of the CDR3 is TGTGCCAGCAGCTCATCCTACAGGGGGCCGAGGGAGACCCAGTACTTC.

In its sample, this clonotype was seen many times. This chain joins TRBV6-1 and TRBJ2-2, with 7 bases fitting TRBD2. V trimming: 10 bases; J trimming: 0 bases; junction bases outside the gene matches: 2. Germline V gives CDR1 MNHNS, CDR2 SASEGT. The CDR3 has 13 residues. Written as DNA, the CDR3 is TGTGCCATTGCGGGAGCGAACACCGGGGAGCTGTTTTTT. Protein: CAIAGANTGELFF.

The sample holds many counts of this clonotype. V gene TRBV28 combines with J gene TRBJ2-7, with 12 nucleotides matching TRBD2. The junction had 10 bases not matched to a gene; V was cut back by 5 bases and J by 2 bases. CDR1 and CDR2 (germline): MDHEN, SYDVKM. CDR3 length: 17 amino acids. The CDR3: CASSLGLAGKGTYEQYF. CDR3 in DNA: TGTGCCAGCAGTCTCGGACTAGCGGGAAAGGGGACCTACGAGCAGTACTTC.

For this clonotype: One base away lies a much larger clone, so this may be a sequencing read error. The V call is TRBV27, the J call TRBJ2-5; TRBD2 might be the D (5 bases). The CDR3 is made up of 14 amino acids. From germline, CDR1 is MNHEY and CDR2 SMNVEV (reference sequence). The CDR3 here is CASCEGPYQETRYF. In nucleotides, the CDR3 is TGTGCCAGCTGCGAGGGCCCGTACCAAGAGACCCGGTACTTC.

On this clonotype itself: A clone one base away is much larger, so this may be a read error. The missing conserved phenylalanine or tryptophan at the end of this CDR3 makes a read error likely. J is TRBJ2-3 and V is TRBV18; no clear D. Germline V lookup: CDR1 KGHSH, CDR2 LQKENI. The CDR3 runs 15 residues. The CDR3 region is CASSTPSPFTDTQYS. For the CDR3, the DNA is TGTGCCAGCTCAACACCCAGTCCCTTCACAGATACGCAGTATTCT.

The table lists this clonotype with a few counts. This chain uses TRBV10-3 with TRBJ2-3; TRBD1 matches at 11 bases. V lost 7 bases and J lost 4; bases outside the gene matches: 7. CDR1 is ENHRY and CDR2 is SYGVKD in the germline V gene. CDR3 length equals 15 residues. The CDR3 coding sequence is TGTGCCATCAATACCCCGGGACAGGGGGCAGATACGCAGTATTTT. Translation gives CAINTPGQGADTQYF.

In this sample, this clonotype turned up many times. The genes are TRBV28 and TRBJ1-1; tentative D call: TRBD1 (6 bases). From germline, CDR1 is MDHEN and CDR2 SYDVKM. V was trimmed by 6 bases and J by 0 bases, leaving 11 bases between them. The CDR3 length is 14 residues. CDR3: CASRPGEVNTEAFF. The CDR3 coding sequence is TGTGCCAGCAGGCCAGGGGAAGTGAACACTGAAGCTTTCTTT. Combining the CDR3 with reference TRBV28 and TRBJ1-1 gives the whole variable domain DVKVTQSSRYLVKRTGEKVFLECVQDMDHENMFWYRQDPGLGLRLIYFSYDVKMKEKGDIPEGYSVSREKKERFSLILESASTNQTSMYLCASRPGEVNTEAFFGQGTRLTVV.